The following is a TCR beta chain sequence with its context. These data belong to a study of control samples from healthy donors and cancer patients. Libraries were prepared by immunoSEQ multiplex PCR; TCRdb keeps only in-frame clonotypes and omits some of them. The repertoire holds fewer than 85,000 clones, with 94% as singletons. Germline values: CDR1 MNHEY, CDR2 SMNVEV (reference sequence). The ends were cut back, 6 bases at V and 1 base at J, with 13 bases in the middle. This CDR3 is 16 amino acids long. The sequenced material came from blood. This chain connects TRBV27 to TRBJ1-6; tentatively, D is TRBD1 (5 bases). The sequence was obtained from a woman in her twenties or thirties in good health. CDR3 protein: CASRGPTGSYNSPLHF. CDR3 nucleotide sequence: TGTGCCAGCAGGGGACCTACAGGATCCTATAATTCACCCCTCCACTTT.